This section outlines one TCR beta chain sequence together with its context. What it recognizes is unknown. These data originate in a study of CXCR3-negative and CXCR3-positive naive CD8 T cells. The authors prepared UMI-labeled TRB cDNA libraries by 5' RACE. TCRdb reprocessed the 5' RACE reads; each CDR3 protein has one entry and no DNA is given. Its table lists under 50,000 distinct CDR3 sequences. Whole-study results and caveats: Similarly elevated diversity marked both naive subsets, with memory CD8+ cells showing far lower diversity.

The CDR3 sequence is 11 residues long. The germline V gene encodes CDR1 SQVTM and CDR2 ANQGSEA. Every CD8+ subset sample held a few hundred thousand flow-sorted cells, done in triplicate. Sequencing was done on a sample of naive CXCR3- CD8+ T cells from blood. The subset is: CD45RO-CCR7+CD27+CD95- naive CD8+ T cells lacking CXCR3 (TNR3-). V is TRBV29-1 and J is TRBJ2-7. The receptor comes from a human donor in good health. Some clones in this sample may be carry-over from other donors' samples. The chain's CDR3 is CSGSVNYEQYF.